This TCR beta chain is drawn from a study of quantifying T cell responses using KT2 cells. Overall study context: cDNA was made from DNase-treated RNA using alpha and beta constant primers. General study points: KT2 clone alpha and beta sequence counts scaled linearly with input KT2 cell number. KT2 sequences were detected down to about one KT2 cell per 100,000 PBMC.

KT2, a clone with a known TCR, was spiked into unfractionated PBMC. A single-stranded UMI oligo with SP2 sequence was ligated to cDNA 3' ends. The first PCR ran roughly 4 cycles with an equimolar RC1.1 and RC1.2 beta primer mix. MiXCR was run by TCRdb on the UMI-ligation and nested PCR reads, yielding one entry per CDR3 protein. The table includes 39,000 or so distinct CDR3 sequences, 17% detected once. This clonotype was counted a few times. The target antigen is unknown. V was cut by 9 bases and J by 1 base, with 14 bases left in between. In germline, CDR1 is SNHLY, CDR2 FYNNEI. This CDR3 comprises 14 residues.

This receptor was obtained from a human donor. The chain has TRBV2 and TRBJ2-3; a possible D gene is TRBD2 (5 bases). Sequencing used PBMCs spiked with cells of the T cell clone KT2. CDR3 nucleotides: TGTGCCAGTAGGCGGGCACCGGGCACAGATACGCAGTATTTT. It is translated as CASRRAPGTDTQYF.